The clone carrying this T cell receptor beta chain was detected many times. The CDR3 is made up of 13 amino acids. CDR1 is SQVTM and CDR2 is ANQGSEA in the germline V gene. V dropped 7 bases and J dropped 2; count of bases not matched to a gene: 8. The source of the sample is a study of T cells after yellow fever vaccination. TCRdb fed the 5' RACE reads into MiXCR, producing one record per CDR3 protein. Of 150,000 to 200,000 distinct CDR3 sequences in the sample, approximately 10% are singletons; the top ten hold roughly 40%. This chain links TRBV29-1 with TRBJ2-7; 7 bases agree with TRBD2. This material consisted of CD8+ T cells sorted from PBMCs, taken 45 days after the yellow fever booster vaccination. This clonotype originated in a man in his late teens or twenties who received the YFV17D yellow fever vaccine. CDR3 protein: CSALGLAAYEQYF. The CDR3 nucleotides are TGCAGCGCCCTAGGGCTAGCGGCCTACGAGCAGTACTTC.